Following are 31 T cell receptor beta chains from one sample sequenced in a study of CD8+ T cells in alopecia areata (dated by TCRdb to 2017 to 2018). The sample's treatment or condition label, decoded: oral pan-JAK inhibitor, 5-10 mg twice daily. Receptor amplification or capture employed the immunoSEQ multiplex PCR assay. RNA was extracted from all samples and reverse transcribed into cDNA as template for TCR sequencing. Not all clones reach the TCRdb copy of this immuneACCESS table, which keeps in-frame sequences only. Checked studies attribute under half of the gap to unresolved V genes and leave the rest unexplained. The sample table records approximately 210,000 clones; approximately 72% of these occur just once. The ten largest account for roughly 1.2% of the sample. The material was CD4+ T cells sorted from blood, obtained at approximately week 45, from a patient treated with tofacitinib. The origin of the receptors is a human donor with alopecia areata.

This rearrangement joins TRBV18 to TRBJ2-3, with D unclear. Trimming took 0 bases from V and 6 from J, leaving 7 bases between them. This CDR3 spans 13 amino acids. Germline V gene data show CDR1 as KGHSH and CDR2 as LQKENI. The CDR3, as DNA: TGTGCCAGCTCACCACCCCCTTTGGATACGCAGTATTTT. Translation gives CASSPPPLDTQYF.

The count of this clone is one. CDR3 sequence reads: CSVSTTKGTEAFF. In DNA form, the CDR3 reads TGCAGCGTTTCGACAACAAAGGGGACTGAAGCTTTCTTT. The chain links TRBV29-1 to TRBJ1-1; TRBD1 is a possible D gene (5 bases). The CDR3 extends over 13 amino acids. CDR1 and CDR2 (germline): SQVTM, ANQGSEA. The V gene lost 5 bases and the J gene lost 5 bases, with 15 bases spanning the gap.

As for this clone: The identical CDR3 is also encoded by other nucleotide sequences in the sample. This chain links TRBV29-1 with TRBJ1-2; TRBD1 might be the D (5 bases). Trimming cost V 4 bases and J 1 base, with 7 bases left between them. The CDR3 is 12 residues long. The germline V gene has CDR1 SQVTM and CDR2 ANQGSEA. The CDR3 is CSVVDSNYGYTF. For the CDR3, the DNA is TGCAGCGTTGTCGACAGTAACTATGGCTACACCTTC.

This sequence joins TRBV29-1 and TRBJ2-1, with 11 bases matching TRBD2. The CDR3 is 14 residues long. Germline lookup yields CDR1 SQVTM and CDR2 ANQGSEA. Germline trimming cut 6 bases from V and 9 bases from J; bases unmatched to any gene: 10. The CDR3 DNA reads as TGCAGCGTCGTAGCGGGGGGGCTTCTCAGTGAGCAGTTCTTC. Protein product: CSVVAGGLLSEQFF.

This clone turned up a few times. This chain links TRBV29-1 with TRBJ1-5; a weak D match, TRBD1 (5 bases). Germline V gene sequence: CDR1 SQVTM, CDR2 ANQGSEA. This CDR3 is built from 14 residues. Between the trimmed V and J ends, which lost 5 bases and 4 bases, there was a span of 15 bases. The CDR3 reads CSVSQGAGNQPQHF. In nucleotides, the CDR3 is TGCAGCGTTTCCCAAGGGGCGGGAAATCAGCCCCAGCATTTT.

J is TRBJ2-1 and V is TRBV6-5, with D possibly being TRBD2 (6 bases). Trimming pared 0 bases from V and 4 bases from J, leaving 13 bases between. Germline V gives CDR1 MNHEY, CDR2 SVGAGI. The CDR3 loop spans 16 amino acids. The CDR3 is CASSYSGTSPYNEQFF. The CDR3 coding sequence is TGTGCCAGCAGTTACTCGGGTACTAGCCCTTACAATGAGCAGTTCTTC.

The chain joins TRBV12-5 to TRBJ1-1; tentatively, D is TRBD1 (5 bases). Germline V gene lookup returns CDR1 LGHNT and CDR2 FRNRAP. Trimming took off 6 bases at V and 5 bases at J, with 10 bases between the two ends. The CDR3 covers 12 residues. For the CDR3, the DNA is TGTGCTAGTGGGGAATGGGGGACTGAAGCTTTCTTT. Protein sequence: CASGEWGTEAFF. Variable domain in full (rest from reference TRBV12-5 and TRBJ1-1): DARVTQTPRHKVTEMGQEVTMRCQPILGHNTVFWYRQTMMQGLELLAYFRNRAPLDDSGMPKDRFSAEMPDATLATLKIQPSEPRDSAVYFCASGEWGTEAFFGQGTRLTVV.

This clone has only a few counts. The genes are TRBV30 and TRBJ1-4, with D uncertain. This CDR3 region has 14 residues. The V and J ends lost 2 bases and 7 bases respectively, with 14 bases between them. Looked up from germline, CDR1 is GTSNPN and CDR2 is SVGIG (reference sequence). The CDR3 nucleotides are TGTGCCTGGAGTCCTCAGATGGCAGTTGAAAAACTGTTTTTT. Translation gives CAWSPQMAVEKLFF.

The V gene is TRBV29-1, the J gene TRBJ1-1; 7 nucleotides match TRBD1. CDR1 SQVTM and CDR2 ANQGSEA come from the germline V gene. CDR3 length equals 13 residues. The V gene end was trimmed by 6 bases and the J gene end by 4 bases; junction bases not matched to a gene: 8. DNA for the CDR3: TGCAGCGTCACGACAGGGTGGTCCACTGAAGCTTTCTTT. Its protein product is CSVTTGWSTEAFF.

The chain employs TRBV4-3 and TRBJ1-2, with D perhaps TRBD1 (5 bases). V lost 4 bases and J 0 bases, leaving 12 bases between the germline ends. The CDR3 is 15 amino acids. Looked up from germline, CDR1 is LGHNA and CDR2 is YSLEER. The CDR3 DNA sequence: TGCGCCAGCAGCCTAGGTCAGGGTACTAACTATGGCTACACCTTC. It codes for CASSLGQGTNYGYTF.

With respect to this clone: The CDR3 carries no conserved terminal phenylalanine or tryptophan, so it likely arises from a read error. The DNA is left out, because the CDR3 cannot be placed on it with certainty; the CDR3 is given as TCRdb lists it. V and J are TRBV5-6 and TRBJ1-1; the D call in the table, TRBD1, was not verified against the DNA. The CDR3 contains 12 residues when both ends are counted. Per germline, CDR1 SGHDT and CDR2 YYEEEE. The CDR3 loop reads CASSLGFRDRDL.

The V call is TRBV29-1, the J call TRBJ2-7, with no clear D. Germline V gene data show CDR1 as SQVTM and CDR2 as ANQGSEA. The V end lost 1 base, the J end lost 6 bases, and 10 bases lay between the germline ends. The CDR3 is made up of 12 amino acids. DNA for the CDR3: TGCAGCGTTGAAGTGGGCACTCGCGAGCAGTACTTC. It encodes CSVEVGTREQYF.

The chain links TRBV5-1 to TRBJ2-1; TRBD1 is a possible D gene (5 bases). Trimming removed 3 bases at V and 8 bases at J, with 9 bases between. Germline V CDR1 and CDR2: SGHRS, YFSETQ. This CDR3 has 12 residues. CDR3 amino acids: CASSWGADEQFF. The CDR3 DNA is TGCGCCAGCAGCTGGGGCGCGGATGAGCAGTTCTTC.

The V call is TRBV5-1, the J call TRBJ2-5; a possible D gene is TRBD2 (5 bases). The CDR3 sequence is 16 residues long. CDR1 is SGHRS, CDR2 YFSETQ, per germline. V lost 4 bases to trimming and J lost 2 bases, with 18 bases between them. The CDR3 sequence: CASSEGHIRYQETQYF. For the CDR3, the DNA is TGCGCCAGCAGCGAGGGCCATATTCGTTATCAAGAGACCCAGTACTTC. Based on the CDR3 plus reference TRBV5-1 and TRBJ2-5, the full variable domain is KAGVTQTPRYLIKTRGQQVTLSCSPISGHRSVSWYQQTPGQGLQFLFEYFSETQRNKGNFPGRFSGRQFSNSRSEMNVSTLELGDSALYLCASSEGHIRYQETQYFGPGTRLLVL.

The chain links TRBV29-1 to TRBJ2-7; no clear D gene. The CDR3 contains 10 residues. Trimming took 4 bases from V and 3 from J, leaving 4 bases between them. Germline assignment: CDR1 SQVTM and CDR2 ANQGSEA. CDR3 sequence reads: CSVADYEQYF. CDR3 nucleotide sequence: TGCAGCGTTGCGGACTACGAGCAGTACTTC.

Only a few counts were recorded for this clone. The chain has TRBV7-2 and TRBJ2-7; no reliable D call. The ends were cut back, 8 bases at V and 2 bases at J, with 13 bases in the middle. Per germline, CDR1 SGHTA and CDR2 FQGNSA. The CDR3 runs 13 residues. This CDR3 reads CASCPGPTYEQYF. DNA of the CDR3: TGTGCCAGCTGCCCGGGCCCTACCTACGAGCAGTACTTC. Based on the CDR3 plus reference TRBV7-2 and TRBJ2-7, the full variable domain is GAGVSQSPSNKVTEKGKDVELRCDPISGHTALYWYRQSLGQGLEFLIYFQGNSAPDKSGLPSDRFSAERTGGSVSTLTIQRTQQEDSAVYLCASCPGPTYEQYFGPGTRLTVT.

This clone has just one count. The chain employs TRBV11-3 and TRBJ2-5, with D perhaps TRBD2 (6 bases). Germline values: CDR1 SGHNT, CDR2 YENEEA. The CDR3 extends over 14 amino acids. Trimming took off 4 bases at V and 7 bases at J, with 16 bases between the two ends. CDR3 residues: CASSSAGTPGTQYF. The CDR3 region has the DNA TGTGCCAGCAGCTCAGCGGGTACTCCCGGGACCCAGTACTTC.

The chain has TRBV6-5 and TRBJ2-3; the D gene could be TRBD1 or TRBD2 (5 bases each). Germline-derived CDR1 and CDR2 are MNHEY and SVGAGI. Trimming stripped 2 bases from V and 0 bases from J, with 6 bases between. The CDR3 runs 14 residues. CDR3 sequence (DNA): TGTGCCAGCAGTTACGGGGGTAGCACAGATACGCAGTATTTT. Amino acid sequence: CASSYGGSTDTQYF.

The chain employs TRBV7-2 and TRBJ1-5; D is undetermined. With 1 base removed from V and 4 bases from J, the gap between germline ends came to 8 bases. This CDR3 comprises 14 residues. Germline V gene lookup returns CDR1 SGHTA and CDR2 FQGNSA. CDR3 sequence: CASSLVGANQPQHF. The CDR3 DNA reads TGTGCCAGCAGCTTAGTCGGAGCTAATCAGCCCCAGCATTTT.

The CDR3 protein is CASSGDSDGYTF. DNA for the CDR3: TGTGCCAGCAGCGGAGACAGTGATGGCTACACCTTC. V usage is TRBV7-8 and J usage is TRBJ1-2, with a weak D call TRBD1 (5 bases). The CDR3 consists of 12 residues. V gave up 5 bases and J gave up 6 bases, with 10 bases separating them. The germline CDR1 and CDR2 sequences are SGHVS and FQNEAQ.

The V call is TRBV5-6, the J call TRBJ2-7, with 8 bases lining up with TRBD1. The CDR3 length is 14 residues. CDR1 and CDR2 from the germline V gene are SGHDT and YYEEEE. The V and J ends lost 5 bases and 5 bases, in that order; junction bases with no gene match: 9. In DNA form, the CDR3 reads TGTGCCAGCAGGTCTACGGACAGGGCCCACGAGCAGTACTTC. This translates into CASRSTDRAHEQYF.

The rearrangement uses TRBV6-1 and TRBJ1-2; a weak D match, TRBD1 (6 bases). Germline V CDR1 and CDR2: MNHNS, SASEGT. This CDR3 has 14 amino acids. V was pared by 3 bases and J by 3 bases, with 11 bases between. Written as DNA, the CDR3 is TGTGCCAGCAGTGAGCTAGGGGGACACTATGGCTACACCTTC. This encodes CASSELGGHYGYTF.

V and J are TRBV21-1 and TRBJ2-1; the DNA was not compared with TRBD2, the D call given in the table. TRBV21-1 represents a pseudogene. The CDR3 has 17 residues. The CDR3 DNA reads TGTGCCAGCAGCAATCTACCTGGGGGACTCCTATACAATGAGCAGTTCTTC. Its protein is CASSNLPGGLLYNEQFF.

To note about this clone: The sample has other DNA sequences that encode this CDR3 too. The chain recombines TRBV25-1 with TRBJ2-4; no clear D. The germline V gene has CDR1 MGHDK and CDR2 SYGVNS. V was shortened by 2 bases and J by 0 bases, with 8 bases between the two germline ends. This CDR3 has 15 residues. The CDR3 spells CASSETSLAKNIQYF. As DNA, the CDR3 is TGTGCCAGCAGTGAAACTTCGTTAGCCAAAAACATTCAGTACTTC.

CDR3 protein: CASQAGVNTDTQYF. CDR3 in DNA: TGTGCCAGCCAAGCGGGGGTAAACACAGATACGCAGTATTTT. The chain is built from TRBV2 and TRBJ2-3, with 8 bases aligning to TRBD2. Looked up from germline, CDR1 is SNHLY and CDR2 is FYNNEI. V dropped 8 bases and J dropped 2; count of bases not matched to a gene: 6. The CDR3 consists of 14 residues. Full variable domain (remainder filled in from reference TRBV2 and TRBJ2-3): EPEVTQTPSHQVTQMGQEVILRCVPISNHLYFYWYRQILGQKVEFLVSFYNNEISEKSEIFDDQFSVERPDGSNFTLKIRSTKLEDSAMYFCASQAGVNTDTQYFGPGTRLTVL.

The rearrangement joins TRBV20-1 to TRBJ2-7; D uncertain. Germline V lookup: CDR1 DFQATT, CDR2 SNEGSKA (reference sequence). This CDR3 is built from 11 residues. V was clipped by 7 bases and J by 6 bases, with 13 bases between them. The CDR3 protein is CSGAKEFEQYF. CDR3 coding DNA: TGCAGTGGTGCCAAGGAATTCGAGCAGTACTTC.

The V call is TRBV10-3, the J call TRBJ1-2, with D maybe TRBD1 (6 bases). Germline V CDR1 and CDR2: ENHRY, SYGVKD. The germline V and J ends were trimmed by 6 bases and 2 bases, with 10 bases remaining between them. The CDR3 is 13 amino acids. The CDR3 region has the DNA TGTGCCATCAGACCGGGGGCAAACTATGGCTACACCTTC. It translates to CAIRPGANYGYTF.

This chain links TRBV6-6 with TRBJ1-1; 8 bases fit TRBD1. With V trimmed by 0 bases and J by 11 bases, 14 bases remained unmatched. CDR3 length: 16 amino acids. The germline CDR1 and CDR2 sequences are MNHNY and SVGAGI (reference sequence). This CDR3 is CASSYSSGQGFSVAFF. DNA of the CDR3: TGTGCCAGCAGTTACTCCAGCGGACAGGGATTCTCGGTCGCTTTCTTT.

V and J are TRBV4-3 and TRBJ2-1; 8 bases are shared with TRBD2. The CDR3 extends over 19 amino acids. The trim removed 1 base at V and 10 bases at J, leaving 21 bases unmatched. Germline CDR1 is LGHNA and CDR2 is YSLEER. For the CDR3, the DNA is TGCGCCAGCAGCCAAGCGGGGGTCGGGACTAGTCTAACTGCTAGCGAGCAGTTCTTC. Amino acids: CASSQAGVGTSLTASEQFF.

The chain carries TRBV29-1 and TRBJ1-2, with a tentative D call TRBD1 (6 bases). Trimming stripped 3 bases from V and 7 bases from J, with 24 bases between. The CDR3 loop spans 16 amino acids. Germline V gives CDR1 SQVTM, CDR2 ANQGSEA. CDR3 in amino acids: CSVEPNPGAVVFGYTF. CDR3 nucleotides: TGCAGCGTTGAGCCCAATCCAGGGGCAGTGGTTTTTGGCTACACCTTC.

The chain uses TRBV29-1 and TRBJ1-1; no firm D call. The ends were cut back, 4 bases at V and 4 bases at J, with 13 bases in the middle. This CDR3 is built from 13 residues. Looked up from germline, CDR1 is SQVTM and CDR2 is ANQGSEA. In DNA form, the CDR3 reads TGCAGCGTTGGTGGTAGGTCTAGCACTGAAGCTTTCTTT. Its protein is CSVGGRSSTEAFF. The full variable domain, its missing parts supplied by reference TRBV29-1 and TRBJ1-1, is SAVISQKPSRDICQRGTSLTIQCQVDSQVTMMFWYRQQPGQSLTLIATANQGSEATYESGFVIDKFPISRPNLTFSTLTVSNMSPEDSSIYLCSVGGRSSTEAFFGQGTRLTVV.